Described below is a single T cell receptor beta chain sequence and its context. Measured with immunoSEQ multiplex PCR; TCRdb has only the in-frame clones, and not every one. The repertoire has about 75,000 clones, 79% of them found once; the top ten carry 5% to 5.5%. The sample is drawn from a study of blood T cell repertoires in COVID-19. Germline V gene lookup returns CDR1 KGHSH and CDR2 LQKENI. Deletions cut 1 base from V and 7 bases from J, with 23 bases between. The CDR3 spans 18 residues. The sequencing sample was made of peripheral blood. The rearrangement joins TRBV18 to TRBJ2-1; D may be TRBD1 (6 bases). The sequence came from a woman aged 80 or older with active or convalescent COVID-19. The CDR3 region has the DNA TGTGCCAGCTCACCACTCGGTATCAACAGGGATATATTGAATGAGCAGTTCTTC. Its protein is CASSPLGINRDILNEQFF.